This T cell receptor beta chain was recovered during a study of blood T cells in healthy people across ages. V shed 2 bases, J shed 11 bases, and the junction held 12 bases outside the gene matches. The germline CDR1 and CDR2 sequences are SGHTA and FQGNSA. This CDR3 comprises 16 residues. This clonotype was seen a handful of times. This sequence may be a read error, since a much larger clone differs from it by one base. Sample-barcoded 5' priming and a J-beta primer mix drove a second PCR of about 7 to 12 cycles. Samples each returned at least 3 million CDR3-containing paired-end reads. Each CDR3 protein gets one entry after TCRdb re-called the 5' RACE reads with MiXCR. The table shows around 1,600,000 distinct CDR3 sequences, with 40% to 45% occurring only once.

J is TRBJ2-5 and V is TRBV7-2; TRBD2 matches 12 bases. The sequence was obtained from a woman under 30 in good health. The sequenced material came from blood. CDR3 region: CASSLMTSGGRYEQYF. For the CDR3, the DNA is TGTGCCAGCAGCTTAATGACTAGCGGGGGTCGGTATGAGCAGTACTTC.